These 20 T cell receptor beta chains originate from one sample sequenced in a study of CD8+CD57+ T cells in acquired aplastic anemia listed by TCRdb under 2018. The instrument given in TCRdb is Illumina HiSeq 2000. Genomic DNA served as template for TCR beta VDJ combination and CDR3 sequence profiling. In-frame beta chains were kept once TCRdb had trimmed the public reads at Q25 with fastp and called clones with MiXCR. All rows with the same CDR3 protein become a single entry with the most common DNA and genes. This sample gives around 200,000 distinct CDR3 sequences in total; around 50% of them show up just once. Nearly 20% of the sample rests with the top ten. Flow cytometry had shown CD8+CD57+ cell expansion in the patients selected for sequencing. Sample: sorted CD4+, CD8+, or CD8+CD57+ T cells (not recorded which) from PBMCs. The receptors were sampled from a human donor with aplastic anemia.

Many counts were recorded for this clonotype. V is TRBV24-1 and J is TRBJ1-2; no reliable D call. The CDR3 has 14 amino acids. The germline gives CDR1 KGHDR, CDR2 SFDVKD. Trimming took off 4 bases at V and 4 bases at J, with 12 bases between the two ends. The CDR3, as DNA: TGTGCCACCAGTGAGGTCAGCTTTTCCTATGGCTACACCTTC. Amino acid sequence: CATSEVSFSYGYTF.

The V call is TRBV5-4, the J call TRBJ2-3; 8 positions agree with TRBD2. With V trimmed by 2 bases and J by 4 bases, 6 bases remained unmatched. CDR1 is SGHNT, CDR2 YYREEE, per germline (reference sequence). This CDR3 spans 15 amino acids. CDR3 DNA sequence: TGTGCCAGCAGCTTACGGGCCGGGGGGGCAGATACGCAGTATTTT. Its translation is CASSLRAGGADTQYF.

This clonotype was counted between two and nine times. The V and J genes are TRBV10-3 and TRBJ2-2, with D perhaps assigned TRBD1 or TRBD2 (5 bases each). The length of the CDR3 is 16 residues. Trimming cost V 5 bases and J 0 bases, with 13 bases left between them. In germline, CDR1 is ENHRY, CDR2 SYGVKD. For the CDR3, the DNA is TGTGCCATCAGTCGGGACCTACCCTCGAACACCGGGGAGCTGTTTTTT. It codes for CAISRDLPSNTGELFF.

This sequence joins TRBV20-1 and TRBJ2-1, with D perhaps matching TRBD2 (6 bases). The CDR3 length is 17 residues. Trimming took off 1 base at V and 5 bases at J, with 21 bases between the two ends. The germline V gene has CDR1 DFQATT and CDR2 SNEGSKA (reference sequence). CDR3 coding DNA: TGCAGTGCTAGAGGGGGACTCAGAGTCCTATCACACAATGAGCAGTTCTTC. Amino acid sequence: CSARGGLRVLSHNEQFF.

Ten or more counts support this clonotype. The CDR3, as DNA: TGCGCCAGCAGCCAAGACTGGGTCACTGAAGCTTTCTTT. Its protein product is CASSQDWVTEAFF. The genes are TRBV4-1 and TRBJ1-1; D gene unclear. The germline V gene encodes CDR1 MGHRA and CDR2 YSYEKL. V dropped 0 bases and J dropped 4 bases, with 6 bases sitting between them. The CDR3 totals 13 residues.

The chain has TRBV7-8 and TRBJ1-5, with D tentatively TRBD1 (5 bases). In germline, CDR1 is SGHVS, CDR2 FQNEAQ. CDR3 length equals 17 residues. With 0 bases removed from V and 0 bases from J, the gap between germline ends came to 12 bases. The CDR3 protein is CASSLAGTPNSNQPQHF. The CDR3 DNA sequence: TGTGCCAGCAGCTTAGCCGGGACGCCAAATAGCAATCAGCCCCAGCATTTT. Drawing the rest from reference TRBV7-8 and TRBJ1-5, the complete variable domain is GAGVSQSPRYKVAKRGQDVALRCDPISGHVSLFWYQQALGQGPEFLTYFQNEAQLDKSGLPSDRFFAERPEGSVSTLKIQRTQQEDSAVYLCASSLAGTPNSNQPQHFGDGTRLSIL.

This clonotype appeared many times. The chain links TRBV3-1 to TRBJ1-6, with D possibly TRBD1 on 5 matching bases. The germline V gene has CDR1 LGHDT and CDR2 YNNKEL (reference sequence). The CDR3 is made up of 14 amino acids. The V and J ends lost 0 bases and 10 bases respectively, with 10 bases between them. The CDR3 protein is CASSQDGASSPLHF. The CDR3 region has the DNA TGTGCCAGCAGCCAAGATGGGGCCTCCTCACCCCTCCACTTT.

This clonotype was found many times. The V gene is TRBV24-1, the J gene TRBJ2-6; maybe TRBD1 (6 bases). The germline V gene encodes CDR1 KGHDR and CDR2 SFDVKD. V was pared by 4 bases and J by 4 bases, with 16 bases between. The CDR3 totals 17 residues. CDR3: CATSDRLTGPGANVLTF. In DNA, the CDR3 is TGTGCCACCAGTGACCGTCTCACAGGGCCAGGGGCCAACGTCCTGACTTTC.

The V call is TRBV9, the J call TRBJ2-3; D remains ambiguous. The V end lost 4 bases, the J end lost 5 bases, and 11 bases lay between the germline ends. This CDR3 contains 13 residues. The germline V gene has CDR1 SGDLS and CDR2 YYNGEE. CDR3 protein: CASSLRPVDTQYF. For the CDR3, the DNA is TGTGCCAGCAGCCTACGGCCCGTAGATACGCAGTATTTT.

The chain recombines TRBV11-1 with TRBJ1-1; 7 nucleotides align to TRBD1. Looked up from germline, CDR1 is SGHAT and CDR2 is FQDESV (reference sequence). The CDR3 length is 17 residues. V lost 0 bases to trimming and J lost 5 bases; unmatched junction nucleotides: 12. CDR3 region: CASSLALRMRQGTEAFF. In nucleotides, the CDR3 is TGTGCCAGCAGCTTAGCCCTAAGGATGCGACAGGGAACTGAAGCTTTCTTT.

There are a few counts of this clonotype. V usage is TRBV11-2 and J usage is TRBJ2-7; 9 positions match TRBD1. The CDR3 length is 18 residues. Germline CDR1 SGHAT, CDR2 FQNNGV. J lost 4 bases, V lost 5 bases, and 18 bases had no gene match. In DNA, the CDR3 is TGTGCCAGCAGCCGCCGACTAAATTCCCGGGACAGGGATTACGAGCAGTACTTC. Protein sequence: CASSRRLNSRDRDYEQYF.

The gene calls are TRBV2 and TRBJ2-7; weak D call: TRBD2 (6 bases). Germline CDR1 SNHLY, CDR2 FYNNEI. The ends were cut back, 5 bases at V and 3 bases at J, with 11 bases in the middle. The CDR3 runs to 13 residues. CDR3 coding DNA: TGTGCCAGCAGTTGGGGACTGCACTACGAGCAGTACTTC. Encoded protein: CASSWGLHYEQYF.

The chain links TRBV10-3 to TRBJ1-1; D is possibly TRBD1 (5 bases). Per germline, CDR1 ENHRY and CDR2 SYGVKD. With 6 bases removed from V and 2 bases from J, the gap between germline ends came to 13 bases. This CDR3 comprises 14 residues. The CDR3 DNA follows: TGTGCCATCAGCGGGGCCTGGGACAACACTGAAGCTTTCTTT. It codes for CAISGAWDNTEAFF.

In its sample, this clonotype was seen many times. The chain carries TRBV2 and TRBJ2-7; 8 positions agree with TRBD2. This CDR3 is built from 13 residues. From germline, CDR1 is SNHLY and CDR2 FYNNEI. J lost 4 bases, V lost 8 bases, and 7 bases had no gene match. DNA of the CDR3: TGTGCCAGCCGGGAGGGGGGATTTTACGAGCAGTACTTC. Amino acids: CASREGGFYEQYF. The variable domain in full, completed from reference TRBV2 and TRBJ2-7, reads EPEVTQTPSHQVTQMGQEVILRCVPISNHLYFYWYRQILGQKVEFLVSFYNNEISEKSEIFDDQFSVERPDGSNFTLKIRSTKLEDSAMYFCASREGGFYEQYFGPGTRLTVT.

The chain combines TRBV27 with TRBJ1-2; possibly TRBD1 for D (6 bases). Germline-derived CDR1 and CDR2 are MNHEY and SMNVEV (reference sequence). The CDR3 covers 16 residues. Between the trimmed V and J ends, which lost 0 bases and 4 bases, there was a span of 15 bases. Here the CDR3 reads CASSLSTGAVSYGYTF. CDR3 sequence (DNA): TGTGCCAGCAGTTTATCGACGGGGGCAGTGAGCTATGGCTACACCTTC.

This chain connects TRBV19 to TRBJ1-2, with 7 bases identical to TRBD1. Germline V CDR1 and CDR2: LNHDA, SQIVND (reference sequence). V shed 7 bases, J shed 2 bases, and the junction held 7 bases outside the gene matches. The CDR3 runs to 14 residues. CDR3 nucleotide sequence: TGTGCCAGTACTATGACAGGGTTCAACTATGGCTACACCTTC. Amino acids: CASTMTGFNYGYTF.

This chain uses TRBV6-6 with TRBJ1-1; D possibly corresponds to TRBD1 (5 bases). Trimming removed 5 bases from V and 5 bases from J, with 18 bases in between. Germline CDR1 reads MNHNY; CDR2 reads SVGAGI (reference sequence). The length of the CDR3 is 15 residues. The CDR3 nucleotides read TGTGCCAGCAGTGAAGATTACGGGGCTTGGACTGAAGCTTTCTTT. Encoded protein: CASSEDYGAWTEAFF.

A word on this clonotype: One end of the junction does not line up with germline, which may come from a read error. DNA of the CDR3: TGCAGCGTTGTTAGCGGGAGTAACTACGAGCAATACTTC. Translation gives CSVVSGSNYEQYF. The chain couples TRBV29-1 to TRBJ2-7; 9 nucleotides agree with TRBD2. The CDR3 totals 13 residues. Germline V gene lookup returns CDR1 SQVTM and CDR2 ANQGSEA.

This clonotype was observed many times. The chain has TRBV7-8 and TRBJ1-4, with 8 positions matching TRBD1. The germline V gene encodes CDR1 SGHVS and CDR2 FQNEAQ. The CDR3 runs 14 residues. V gave up 5 bases and J gave up 8 bases; unmatched junction bases: 7. CDR3 DNA: TGTGCCAGCAGCCCTACCGGGACAGGAGAAAAACTGTTTTTT. As protein: CASSPTGTGEKLFF. The whole variable domain, filled in from reference TRBV7-8 and TRBJ1-4, reads GAGVSQSPRYKVAKRGQDVALRCDPISGHVSLFWYQQALGQGPEFLTYFQNEAQLDKSGLPSDRFFAERPEGSVSTLKIQRTQQEDSAVYLCASSPTGTGEKLFFGSGTQLSVL.

The sample holds many counts of this clonotype. This chain joins TRBV20-1 and TRBJ2-7; D is possibly TRBD1 (6 bases). The V end was cut by 0 bases, the J end by 4 bases, with 16 bases between. The germline CDR1 and CDR2 sequences are DFQATT and SNEGSKA (reference sequence). CDR3 length equals 15 residues. This CDR3 is CSAREGLGQGYEQYF. CDR3 DNA: TGCAGTGCTAGAGAAGGGCTAGGCCAGGGGTACGAGCAGTACTTC.